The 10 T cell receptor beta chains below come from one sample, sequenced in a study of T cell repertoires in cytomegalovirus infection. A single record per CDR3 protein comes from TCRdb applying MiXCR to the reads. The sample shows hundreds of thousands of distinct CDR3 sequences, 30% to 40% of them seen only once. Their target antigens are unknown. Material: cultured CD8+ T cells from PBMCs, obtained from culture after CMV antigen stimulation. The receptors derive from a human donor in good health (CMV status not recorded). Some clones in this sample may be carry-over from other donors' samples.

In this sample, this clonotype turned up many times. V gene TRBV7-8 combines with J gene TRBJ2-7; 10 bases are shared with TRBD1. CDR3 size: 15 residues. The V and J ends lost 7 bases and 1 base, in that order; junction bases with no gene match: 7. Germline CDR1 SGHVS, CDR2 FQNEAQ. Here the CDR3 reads CASNEPGQGSYEQYF. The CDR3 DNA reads TGTGCCAGCAACGAACCGGGACAGGGGTCCTACGAGCAGTACTTC.

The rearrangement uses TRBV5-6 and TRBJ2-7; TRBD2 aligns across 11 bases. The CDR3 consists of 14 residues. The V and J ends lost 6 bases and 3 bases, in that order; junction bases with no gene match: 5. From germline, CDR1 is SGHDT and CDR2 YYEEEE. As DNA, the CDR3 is TGTGCCAGCACCTCAGGACTAGCGGGCTACGAGCAGTACTTC. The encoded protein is CASTSGLAGYEQYF. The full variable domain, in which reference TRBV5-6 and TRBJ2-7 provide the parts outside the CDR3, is DAGVTQSPTHLIKTRGQQVTLRCSPKSGHDTVSWYQQALGQGPQFIFQYYEEEERQRGNFPDRFSGHQFPNYSSELNVNALLLGDSALYLCASTSGLAGYEQYFGPGTRLTVT.

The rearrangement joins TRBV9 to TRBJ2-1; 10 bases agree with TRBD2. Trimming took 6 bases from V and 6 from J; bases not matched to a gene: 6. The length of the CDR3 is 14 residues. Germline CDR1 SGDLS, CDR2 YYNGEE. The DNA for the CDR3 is TGTGCCAGCACCCTAGCGGGGGACTTCAATGAGCAGTTCTTC. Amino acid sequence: CASTLAGDFNEQFF.

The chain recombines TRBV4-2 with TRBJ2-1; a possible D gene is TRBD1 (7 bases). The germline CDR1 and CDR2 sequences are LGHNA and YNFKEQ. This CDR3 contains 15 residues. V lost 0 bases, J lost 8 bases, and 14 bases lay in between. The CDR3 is CASSQEGSGGYEQFF. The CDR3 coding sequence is TGTGCCAGCAGCCAAGAGGGGTCAGGGGGGTATGAGCAGTTCTTC.

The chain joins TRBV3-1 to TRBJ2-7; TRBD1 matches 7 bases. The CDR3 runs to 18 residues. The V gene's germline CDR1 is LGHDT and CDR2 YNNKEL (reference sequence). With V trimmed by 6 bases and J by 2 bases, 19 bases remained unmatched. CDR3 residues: CASSSRVRHRGNPYEQYF. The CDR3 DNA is TGTGCCAGCAGTTCTCGCGTAAGGCACAGGGGTAATCCCTACGAGCAGTACTTC.

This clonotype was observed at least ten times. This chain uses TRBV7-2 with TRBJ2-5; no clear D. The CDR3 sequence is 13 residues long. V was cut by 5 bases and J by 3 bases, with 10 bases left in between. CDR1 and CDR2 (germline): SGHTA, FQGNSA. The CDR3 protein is CASSPDQKETQYF. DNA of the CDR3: TGTGCCAGCAGCCCCGATCAGAAAGAGACCCAGTACTTC.

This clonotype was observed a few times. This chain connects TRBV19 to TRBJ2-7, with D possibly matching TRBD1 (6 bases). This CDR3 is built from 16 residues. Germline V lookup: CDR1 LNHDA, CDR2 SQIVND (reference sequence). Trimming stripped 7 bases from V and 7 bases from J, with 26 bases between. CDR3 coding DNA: TGTGCCAGTACCCCCAACAGGGACCCTCGCTCGGGAGAGCAGTACTTC. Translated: CASTPNRDPRSGEQYF.

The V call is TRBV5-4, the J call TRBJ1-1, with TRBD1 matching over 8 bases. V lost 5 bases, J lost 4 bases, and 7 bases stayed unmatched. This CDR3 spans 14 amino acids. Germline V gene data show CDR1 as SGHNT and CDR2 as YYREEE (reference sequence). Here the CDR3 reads CASRATGVSTEAFF. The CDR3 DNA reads TGTGCCAGCAGAGCGACAGGGGTAAGCACTGAAGCTTTCTTT.

The DNA for the CDR3 is TGTGCCACCCTTGGAGACCCGTTAGGCGATACGCAGTATTTT. This gives the protein CATLGDPLGDTQYF. The V call is TRBV15, the J call TRBJ2-3; D is unresolved. CDR1 is LNHNV, CDR2 YYDKDF, per germline (reference sequence). V was cut by 8 bases and J by 6 bases, with 18 bases left in between. CDR3 size: 14 residues.

CDR3 sequence: CASSNQVFGGGYNEQFF. CDR3 nucleotide sequence: TGCGCCAGCAGCAACCAAGTATTCGGGGGGGGCTACAATGAGCAGTTCTTC. The rearrangement uses TRBV4-1 and TRBJ2-1; 8 nucleotides align to TRBD2. The ends lost 5 bases at V and 3 bases at J; junction bases unmatched: 12. Germline V gene data show CDR1 as MGHRA and CDR2 as YSYEKL. The CDR3 has 17 amino acids.